This record concerns one T cell receptor (beta chain) sequence. The antigen is not known. In germline, CDR1 is SGHRS, CDR2 YFSETQ. The CDR3 contains 15 residues. Unmatched junction bases numbered 6, after V lost 3 bases and J lost 3 bases. This sample was included in a study of cytomegalovirus exposure and HLA in healthy donors. Notes on the study in general: V segments that were indistinguishable, TRBV6-2 and TRBV6-3 among them, were omitted from analysis.

PCR amplification relied on 60 Vbeta primers (plus 13 Jbeta primers). Some clones are missing from TCRdb's copy, which holds only in-frame ones; the method was immunoSEQ multiplex PCR. This table has roughly 71,000 clones, around 74% appearing once. Sequenced input: PBMCs. This clonotype originated in a human donor in good health. The rearrangement joins TRBV5-1 to TRBJ1-5; 7 positions agree with TRBD1. CDR3 sequence (DNA): TGCGCCAGCAGCTCGGGAGGGGGCAACAATCAGCCCCAGCATTTT. It yields the protein CASSSGGGNNQPQHF.